Shown below are 27 T cell receptor beta chains from a single sample sequenced in a study of blood T cell repertoires in COVID-19. The repertoire was sequenced with immunoSEQ multiplex PCR; TCRdb's copy has only in-frame clones and lacks some. The table includes 35,000 to 45,000 clones, about 85% detected once. Input material: peripheral blood. These receptor sequences come from a man in his fifties or sixties with active COVID-19.

The CDR3 loop reads CASSPIPFGRGYEQYF. The DNA for the CDR3 is TGTGCCAGCAGCCCCATCCCTTTCGGTCGGGGTTACGAGCAGTACTTC. The J gene is TRBJ2-7, the V gene TRBV28, with TRBD2 as a possible D gene (5 bases). Per germline, CDR1 MDHEN and CDR2 SYDVKM. The germline V and J ends were trimmed by 6 bases and 4 bases, with 22 bases remaining between them. The CDR3 has 16 residues.

This chain uses TRBV11-3 with TRBJ1-5, with D unclear. The length of the CDR3 is 14 residues. Per the germline V gene, CDR1 is SGHNT and CDR2 is YENEEA. V was pared by 0 bases and J by 5 bases, with 8 bases between. In DNA, the CDR3 is TGTGCCAGCAGCTTAGAGGGCAGCTATCAGCCCCAGCATTTT. Protein product: CASSLEGSYQPQHF. The full variable domain, its missing parts supplied by reference TRBV11-3 and TRBJ1-5, is EAGVVQSPRYKIIEKKQPVAFWCNPISGHNTLYWYLQNLGQGPELLIRYENEEAVDDSQLPKDRFSAERLKGVDSTLKIQPAELGDSAVYLCASSLEGSYQPQHFGDGTRLSIL.

This clone was seen a few times. CDR3 sequence reads: CASSPRQGTNTGELFF. Here the CDR3 DNA reads TGTGCCAGCAGCCCCCGACAGGGAACGAACACCGGGGAGCTGTTTTTT. The chain couples TRBV2 to TRBJ2-2; 7 nucleotides match TRBD1. Trimming cost V 6 bases and J 0 bases; bases outside gene matches: 7. The CDR3 spans 16 residues. Germline V gives CDR1 SNHLY, CDR2 FYNNEI. The full variable domain, its missing parts supplied by reference TRBV2 and TRBJ2-2, is EPEVTQTPSHQVTQMGQEVILRCVPISNHLYFYWYRQILGQKVEFLVSFYNNEISEKSEIFDDQFSVERPDGSNFTLKIRSTKLEDSAMYFCASSPRQGTNTGELFFGEGSRLTVL.

The V gene is TRBV6-5, the J gene TRBJ2-2; 7 bases are a match to TRBD2. V lost 7 bases to trimming and J lost 0 bases; unmatched junction nucleotides: 2. CDR1 and CDR2 (germline): MNHEY, SVGAGI. The CDR3 length is 14 residues. CDR3 loop: CASTSGTNTGELFF. CDR3 sequence (DNA): TGTGCCAGCACTAGCGGAACGAACACCGGGGAGCTGTTTTTT.

The J gene is TRBJ2-7, the V gene TRBV4-1, with 8 bases matching TRBD1. The CDR3 has 16 amino acids. Germline V gives CDR1 MGHRA, CDR2 YSYEKL. V dropped 1 base and J dropped 3; count of bases not matched to a gene: 8. CDR3 nucleotide sequence: TGCGCCAGCAGCCAAGTAATCGACAGGGGCCGCTACGAGCAGTACTTC. Its protein product is CASSQVIDRGRYEQYF.

This clone was observed a handful of times. The chain links TRBV28 to TRBJ2-1; 8 positions agree with TRBD2. The CDR3 loop spans 19 amino acids. Germline loops: CDR1 MDHEN, CDR2 SYDVKM. Germline trimming cut 3 bases from V and 5 bases from J; bases unmatched to any gene: 18. CDR3 coding DNA: TGTGCCAGCAGTTTGAGCTCGGGACTAGGATCTTTGTGGGACAATGAGCAGTTCTTC. This translates into CASSLSSGLGSLWDNEQFF.

This rearrangement joins TRBV6-5 to TRBJ1-2; D is uncertain. The CDR3 covers 14 residues. V was clipped by 6 bases and J by 7 bases, with 18 bases between them. The germline CDR1 and CDR2 sequences are MNHEY and SVGAGI. DNA for the CDR3: TGTGCCAGCAGACAACCCGGCCAAGAGGCTGGCTACACCTTC. It is translated as CASRQPGQEAGYTF.

J is TRBJ2-7 and V is TRBV2; D unresolved. Trimming left V 4 bases short and J 6 bases short, with 7 bases between. Per germline, CDR1 SNHLY and CDR2 FYNNEI. The CDR3 contains 11 residues. The DNA for the CDR3 is TGTGCCAGCAGTGTCCAGATCGAGCAGTACTTC. This encodes CASSVQIEQYF. Using reference TRBV2 and TRBJ2-7 for the parts outside the CDR3, the full variable domain is EPEVTQTPSHQVTQMGQEVILRCVPISNHLYFYWYRQILGQKVEFLVSFYNNEISEKSEIFDDQFSVERPDGSNFTLKIRSTKLEDSAMYFCASSVQIEQYFGPGTRLTVT.

This chain joins TRBV7-2 and TRBJ2-5; tentatively, D is TRBD1 (6 bases). Trimming removed 2 bases at V and 7 bases at J, with 17 bases between. CDR1 is SGHTA, CDR2 FQGNSA, per germline. CDR3 length: 15 amino acids. The CDR3, as DNA: TGTGCCAGCAGCTTAAGGACAGCGTCGGTCGTGACCCAGTACTTC. Residues: CASSLRTASVVTQYF.

The rearrangement uses TRBV29-1 and TRBJ2-5; no clear D gene. CDR3 length: 15 residues. Germline CDR1 and CDR2: SQVTM and ANQGSEA. The V and J ends lost 6 bases and 0 bases respectively, with 17 bases between them. CDR3 loop: CSVITYLSHQETQYF. In DNA, the CDR3 is TGCAGCGTAATCACTTACTTGAGTCACCAAGAGACCCAGTACTTC.

This clone was observed a few times. V gene TRBV7-3 combines with J gene TRBJ2-2, with 14 bases aligning to TRBD2. Germline V gene lookup returns CDR1 SGHTA and CDR2 FQGTGA. Trimming cost V 5 bases and J 8 bases; bases outside gene matches: 10. CDR3 length equals 17 residues. This chain's CDR3 is CASSQAGTSGSKGELFF. The CDR3 bases are TGTGCCAGCAGCCAGGCTGGGACTAGCGGGAGTAAGGGGGAGCTGTTTTTT. Combining the CDR3 with reference TRBV7-3 and TRBJ2-2 gives the whole variable domain GAGVSQTPSNKVTEKGKYVELRCDPISGHTALYWYRQSLGQGPEFLIYFQGTGAADDSGLPNDRFFAVRPEGSVSTLKIQRTERGDSAVYLCASSQAGTSGSKGELFFGEGSRLTVL.

This clone was seen a handful of times. The chain carries TRBV27 and TRBJ1-2; 7 bases are shared with TRBD1. CDR1 MNHEY and CDR2 SMNVEV come from the germline V gene (reference sequence). Trimming removed 6 bases from V and 4 bases from J; junction bases left unmatched: 8. CDR3 length: 14 amino acids. The CDR3: CASRPGQEIYGYTF. The CDR3 nucleotides are TGTGCCAGCAGACCTGGACAGGAGATCTATGGCTACACCTTC.

This clone occurred once. The chain recombines TRBV5-6 with TRBJ1-2; TRBD1 is a possible D gene (5 bases). The CDR3 has 13 residues. V lost 4 bases and J 5 bases, leaving 12 bases between the germline ends. In germline, CDR1 is SGHDT, CDR2 YYEEEE. The CDR3 is CASSRGADYGYTF. CDR3 DNA: TGTGCCAGCAGCCGCGGGGCTGATTATGGCTACACCTTC.

The rearrangement links TRBV10-3 to TRBJ2-7; TRBD1 agrees at 8 bases. The CDR3 sequence is 16 residues long. CDR1 is ENHRY and CDR2 is SYGVKD in the germline V gene. J was trimmed by 5 bases and V by 0 bases; bases with no gene match: 9. CDR3 DNA: TGTGCCATCAGTGAGTCTGGGAGGACAGGGTCCCACGAGCAGTACTTC. Its protein is CAISESGRTGSHEQYF.

The chain employs TRBV6-2 or TRBV6-3 and TRBJ1-5; no reliable D call. CDR1 and CDR2 from the germline V gene are MNHEY and SVGEGT. V was trimmed by 5 bases and J by 6 bases, leaving 17 bases between them. The length of the CDR3 is 15 residues. The CDR3 sequence is CASSPPGGYGQPQHF. For the CDR3, the DNA is TGTGCCAGCAGTCCCCCGGGCGGGTACGGTCAGCCCCAGCATTTT.

The chain links TRBV6-2 or TRBV6-3 to TRBJ2-7; TRBD2 is a possible D gene (7 bases). CDR1 is MNHEY and CDR2 is SVGEGT in the germline V gene. V was cut by 2 bases and J by 0 bases, with 14 bases left in between. The CDR3 length is 16 residues. CDR3 coding DNA: TGTGCCAGCAGTTACGCGGCGGGGGCCGTCTCCTACGAGCAGTACTTC. Translated: CASSYAAGAVSYEQYF.

The rearrangement uses TRBV11-2 and TRBJ1-2; TRBD1 might be the D (5 bases). The CDR3 is 16 amino acids. V lost 3 bases and J 0 bases, leaving 14 bases between the germline ends. The V gene's germline CDR1 is SGHAT and CDR2 FQNNGV. The CDR3 DNA follows: TGTGCCAGCAGCTTCCTCGACCAGGGATCTAACTATGGCTACACCTTC. Amino acid sequence: CASSFLDQGSNYGYTF.

The CDR3 DNA sequence: TGTGCCAGCAGCTTATTTCCCTTAGCGGCCTACTCCTACGAGCAGTACTTC. Its protein is CASSLFPLAAYSYEQYF. The V call is TRBV7-9, the J call TRBJ2-7, with D possibly TRBD2 on 6 matching bases. This CDR3 is built from 17 residues. V shed 2 bases and J shed 0 bases, with 17 bases lying between them. Germline assignment: CDR1 SEHNR and CDR2 FQNEAQ (reference sequence).

The chain couples TRBV4-2 to TRBJ1-1; the match to TRBD1 covers 7 bases. Germline trimming cut 4 bases from V and 0 bases from J; bases unmatched to any gene: 17. Germline CDR1 and CDR2: LGHNA and YNFKEQ. The CDR3 runs 19 residues. The CDR3 protein is CASSPYSIYRGLMNTEAFF. As DNA, the CDR3 is TGTGCCAGCAGCCCCTACTCCATATACAGGGGCCTAATGAACACTGAAGCTTTCTTT.

The V gene is TRBV11-2, the J gene TRBJ2-7; D not resolved. The CDR3 length is 12 residues. Trimming removed 8 bases at V and 6 bases at J, with 14 bases between. The germline CDR1 and CDR2 sequences are SGHAT and FQNNGV. CDR3 in amino acids: CASCNLPGEQYF. The DNA for the CDR3 is TGTGCCAGCTGCAACTTGCCGGGCGAGCAGTACTTC.

The sample holds a few counts of this clone. The chain links TRBV12-3 or TRBV12-4 to TRBJ1-2, with TRBD1 matching over 7 bases. Losses at the gene ends were 5 bases for V and 8 bases for J; bases not matched to a gene: 8. The length of the CDR3 is 13 residues. The CDR3 loop is CASSQDRVSGYTF. The CDR3 nucleotides read TGTGCCAGCAGTCAAGACAGGGTGTCAGGCTACACCTTC.

The chain links TRBV18 to TRBJ2-7, with unresolved D. The V end was cut by 7 bases, the J end by 5 bases, with 15 bases between. Germline CDR1 reads KGHSH; CDR2 reads LQKENI. The CDR3 extends over 13 amino acids. The CDR3 DNA is TGTGCCAGCTTGCCGGATTTACAGAACGAGCAGTACTTC. This gives the protein CASLPDLQNEQYF.

This clone showed up just once. The chain combines TRBV11-1 with TRBJ2-5; 12 nucleotides line up with TRBD2. Trimming took 5 bases from V and 8 from J; bases not matched to a gene: 6. This CDR3 is built from 14 residues. Germline values: CDR1 SGHAT, CDR2 FQDESV (reference sequence). CDR3: CASSTTTSGGTQYF. The CDR3 DNA sequence: TGTGCCAGCAGCACCACGACTAGCGGGGGAACCCAGTACTTC.

This clone was counted a few times. The rearrangement links TRBV5-4 to TRBJ2-3, with a tentative D call TRBD2 (6 bases). Germline CDR1 and CDR2: SGHNT and YYREEE (reference sequence). The CDR3 loop spans 15 amino acids. V lost 0 bases and J lost 3, with 11 bases in between. In DNA, the CDR3 is TGTGCCAGCAGCTTGGGCGGGATTGGAACAGATACGCAGTATTTT. This sequence encodes CASSLGGIGTDTQYF.

The chain links TRBV29-1 to TRBJ2-3, with 7 nucleotides matching TRBD1. Germline CDR1 reads SQVTM; CDR2 reads ANQGSEA. V was pared by 6 bases and J by 2 bases, with 11 bases of the junction left unmatched. This CDR3 has 15 residues. CDR3 in amino acids: CSVPRGQALTDTQYF. CDR3 DNA sequence: TGCAGCGTCCCGAGAGGACAGGCGCTCACAGATACGCAGTATTTT.

The CDR3 region has the DNA TGTGCCACCAGCAGTGGGGGCGAAGATACGCAGTATTTT. Its protein is CATSSGGEDTQYF. This sequence joins TRBV6-4 and TRBJ2-3; weak D call: TRBD1 (6 bases). CDR3 size: 13 residues. CDR1 MRHNA and CDR2 SNTAGT come from the germline V gene. Trimming shortened V by 10 bases and J by 5 bases, and 16 bases separated the two germline ends.

The chain links TRBV5-1 to TRBJ2-7, with TRBD1 identical over 8 bases. The CDR3 runs 14 residues. Germline assignment: CDR1 SGHRS and CDR2 YFSETQ. The ends lost 6 bases at V and 5 bases at J; junction bases unmatched: 10. This CDR3 is CASNSGTGTDEQYF. The CDR3 nucleotides read TGCGCCAGCAACTCCGGGACAGGTACGGACGAGCAGTACTTC.